The 29 T cell receptor beta chains below were found in one sample sequenced in a study of beta chain features in type 1 diabetes. The entirety of the isolated RNA underwent reverse transcription, so expressed TCRB transcripts were sequenced. Produced via immunoSEQ multiplex PCR; TCRdb's table is partial and in-frame only. This table holds fewer than 650,000 clones, less than 20% found once. Specimen: naive CD4+ T cells from blood. The receptor source for this set is a man in his late teens or twenties in good health.

This clone was observed a few times. The chain combines TRBV7-3 with TRBJ2-3, with D perhaps TRBD2 (6 bases). Germline CDR1 SGHTA, CDR2 FQGTGA. The CDR3 contains 16 residues. Trimming removed 2 bases at V and 0 bases at J, with 12 bases between. In DNA, the CDR3 is TGTGCCAGCAGCTTAGTCGGGGGAACAAGCACAGATACGCAGTATTTT. It yields the protein CASSLVGGTSTDTQYF.

This clone was seen only a few times. The rearrangement links TRBV2 to TRBJ1-2, with D possibly being TRBD1 (5 bases). V was cut by 6 bases and J by 1 base, with 12 bases left in between. The CDR3 runs to 14 residues. Germline V gene data show CDR1 as SNHLY and CDR2 as FYNNEI. The CDR3: CASRRDGFNYGYTF. CDR3 in DNA: TGTGCCAGCAGGCGGGACGGCTTTAACTATGGCTACACCTTC. Full variable domain (missing parts from reference TRBV2 and TRBJ1-2): EPEVTQTPSHQVTQMGQEVILRCVPISNHLYFYWYRQILGQKVEFLVSFYNNEISEKSEIFDDQFSVERPDGSNFTLKIRSTKLEDSAMYFCASRRDGFNYGYTFGSGTRLTVV.

This clone has just a few counts. The chain carries TRBV11-2 and TRBJ1-2, with 9 bases identical to TRBD1. CDR1 is SGHAT, CDR2 FQNNGV, per germline. V trimming: 6 bases; J trimming: 2 bases; junction bases outside the gene matches: 10. The CDR3 has 16 residues. The CDR3 is CASRPISTGGNYGYTF. Here the CDR3 DNA reads TGTGCCAGCAGACCGATTAGTACAGGGGGCAACTATGGCTACACCTTC.

This clone was seen a handful of times. The V and J genes are TRBV7-9 and TRBJ1-1; D is perhaps TRBD1 (5 bases). Germline V gene lookup returns CDR1 SEHNR and CDR2 FQNEAQ (reference sequence). There are 14 residues in the CDR3. V lost 2 bases to trimming and J lost 4 bases, with 11 bases between them. CDR3 residues: CASSLSGSATEAFF. The CDR3 DNA follows: TGTGCCAGCAGCTTATCAGGGTCCGCCACTGAAGCTTTCTTT.

The CDR3 reads CASSLMGTDNSPLHF. In DNA, the CDR3 is TGTGCCAGCAGCTTAATGGGGACGGATAATTCACCCCTCCACTTT. The gene calls are TRBV7-3 and TRBJ1-6, with a weak D call TRBD1 (5 bases). V lost 1 base and J 5 bases, leaving 9 bases between the germline ends. Germline V gives CDR1 SGHTA, CDR2 FQGTGA. This CDR3 has 15 amino acids.

This clone was seen a handful of times. V gene TRBV25-1 combines with J gene TRBJ1-3; a possible D gene is TRBD1 (5 bases). The CDR3 extends over 14 amino acids. Trimming left V 5 bases short and J 2 bases short, with 10 bases between. The V gene's germline CDR1 is MGHDK and CDR2 SYGVNS. CDR3: CASSPQGTGNTIYF. The CDR3 DNA reads TGTGCCAGCAGTCCCCAGGGAACTGGAAACACCATATATTTT.

This chain uses TRBV6-1 with TRBJ2-5, with D hard to call. The length of the CDR3 is 13 residues. Germline V gene data show CDR1 as MNHNS and CDR2 as SASEGT. The germline V and J ends were trimmed by 7 bases and 4 bases, with 13 bases remaining between them. CDR3 protein: CASIGIVGETQYF. Written as DNA, the CDR3 is TGTGCCAGCATTGGTATCGTGGGAGAGACCCAGTACTTC.

The chain couples TRBV15 to TRBJ1-6; 8 positions agree with TRBD1. Per the germline V gene, CDR1 is LNHNV and CDR2 is YYDKDF (reference sequence). V trimming: 1 base; J trimming: 6 bases; junction bases outside the gene matches: 5. CDR3 length: 16 amino acids. In nucleotides, the CDR3 is TGTGCCACCAGCAGAGCCCAGGGGGCCCGTAATTCACCCCTCCACTTT. Its translation is CATSRAQGARNSPLHF. The full variable domain, rest sourced from reference TRBV15 and TRBJ1-6, is DAMVIQNPRYQVTQFGKPVTLSCSQTLNHNVMYWYQQKSSQAPKLLFHYYDKDFNNEADTPDNFQSRRPNTSFCFLDIRSPGLGDTAMYLCATSRAQGARNSPLHFGNGTRLTVT.

This clone came up a few times. This chain links TRBV7-2 with TRBJ1-1; D not resolved. V gave up 2 bases and J gave up 1 base, with 5 bases separating them. The CDR3 loop spans 13 amino acids. CDR1 and CDR2 (germline): SGHTA, FQGNSA. The CDR3 DNA is TGTGCCAGCAGCTTATGGCCGAACACTGAAGCTTTCTTT. Its translation is CASSLWPNTEAFF.

The chain links TRBV7-2 to TRBJ2-3; D might be TRBD1 (5 bases). CDR1 SGHTA and CDR2 FQGNSA come from the germline V gene. The CDR3 is 14 amino acids. V was pared by 3 bases and J by 6 bases, with 13 bases between. In nucleotides, the CDR3 is TGTGCCAGCAGCTTCTTTACAGGAGTTGATACGCAGTATTTT. Translated: CASSFFTGVDTQYF.

CDR3 DNA sequence: TGTGCCAGTAGCCGCGGACAGCCCTGGAATCGCTACACCTTC. Its protein product is CASSRGQPWNRYTF. The V and J genes are TRBV19 and TRBJ1-2, with a possible D match to TRBD1 (6 bases). There are 14 residues in the CDR3. Germline lookup yields CDR1 LNHDA and CDR2 SQIVND (reference sequence). With 6 bases removed from V and 9 bases from J, the gap between germline ends came to 20 bases.

This clone was detected a few times. The chain couples TRBV2 to TRBJ1-1, with no clear D. The CDR3 is 14 residues long. The germline V gene has CDR1 SNHLY and CDR2 FYNNEI. V lost 4 bases, J lost 1 base, and 10 bases lay in between. The DNA for the CDR3 is TGTGCCAGCAGTGGTTTCCGAGAGAACACTGAAGCTTTCTTT. Its protein is CASSGFRENTEAFF.

The rearrangement links TRBV7-9 to TRBJ1-1; D unclear. Trimming left V 4 bases short and J 9 bases short, with 12 bases between. This CDR3 contains 12 residues. Germline V gene lookup returns CDR1 SEHNR and CDR2 FQNEAQ (reference sequence). CDR3 DNA sequence: TGTGCCAGCAGCTCCCAGACTATTAAAGCTTTCTTT. Translation gives CASSSQTIKAFF.

The genes are TRBV5-1 and TRBJ1-1; unclear D gene. The germline V and J ends were trimmed by 4 bases and 7 bases, with 14 bases remaining between them. CDR1 is SGHRS and CDR2 is YFSETQ in the germline V gene. The CDR3 is 13 residues long. CDR3 sequence: CASSQWRKHEAFF. Here the CDR3 DNA reads TGCGCCAGCAGCCAGTGGAGGAAACATGAAGCTTTCTTT.

This clone was detected a few times. V usage is TRBV21-1 and J usage is TRBJ2-1. TRBV21-1 is described as a pseudogene. The CDR3 has 12 residues. In DNA, the CDR3 is TGTGCCAGCAGCAAGAACCAATTAGGGCAGTTCTTC. Amino acid sequence: CASSKNQLGQFF.

Turning to this clone: A junction boundary mismatches the germline segment, possibly from a read error. The chain links TRBV5-1 to TRBJ1-2; the match to TRBD1 covers 7 bases. In germline, CDR1 is SGHRS, CDR2 YFSETQ. The CDR3 sequence is 14 residues long. Written as DNA, the CDR3 is TGCGCCAGCAGCCAAACGGGACAGAACTATGGCTGCACCTTC. Protein: CASSQTGQNYGCTF.

This clone was found a few times. The chain combines TRBV10-3 with TRBJ2-7; TRBD2 matches 11 bases. The J segment lost 6 bases and the V segment lost 10 bases, leaving 5 bases of the junction unmatched. CDR3 length: 12 amino acids. Germline CDR1 and CDR2: ENHRY and SYGVKD. This CDR3 is CATSGTSGEQYF. The CDR3 DNA follows: TGTGCCACCAGCGGGACTAGCGGCGAGCAGTACTTC.

The V call is TRBV28, the J call TRBJ2-5, with D perhaps given as TRBD1 or TRBD2 (5 bases each). Looked up from germline, CDR1 is MDHEN and CDR2 is SYDVKM. This CDR3 has 15 amino acids. Trimming left V 1 base short and J 5 bases short, with 14 bases between. As DNA, the CDR3 is TGTGCCAGCAGTTTATCGGGGCAGGGAGTCGAGACCCAGTACTTC. Protein: CASSLSGQGVETQYF.

This clone has a handful of counts. The genes are TRBV7-6 and TRBJ2-7; maybe TRBD1 (5 bases). Germline CDR1 and CDR2: SGHVS and FNYEAQ. This CDR3 comprises 13 residues. Trimming removed 5 bases at V and 0 bases at J, with 8 bases between. CDR3 coding DNA: TGTGCCAGCAGCAACGGACACTCCTACGAGCAGTACTTC. It specifies CASSNGHSYEQYF.

This clone was counted between two and nine times. The chain links TRBV6-5 to TRBJ2-1; unclear D gene. CDR3 length: 13 amino acids. The germline V gene encodes CDR1 MNHEY and CDR2 SVGAGI. V gave up 1 base and J gave up 9 bases, with 10 bases separating them. In DNA form, the CDR3 reads TGTGCCAGCAGTTACTTTGCCCGAGGTGAGCAGTTCTTC. Protein sequence: CASSYFARGEQFF.

In DNA form, the CDR3 reads TGTGCCAGCAGCCCCAGGACAGGGGGGGTCTACGGCATTCAGTACTTC. Amino acid sequence: CASSPRTGGVYGIQYF. This chain joins TRBV7-9 and TRBJ2-4, with TRBD1 matching 10 bases. The CDR3 has 16 amino acids. V lost 5 bases, J lost 9 bases, and 13 bases stayed unmatched. CDR1 is SEHNR and CDR2 is FQNEAQ in the germline V gene (reference sequence).

This clone was detected a few times. The rearrangement links TRBV6-5 to TRBJ2-7; unclear D gene. V shed 0 bases and J shed 2 bases, with 11 bases lying between them. The CDR3 length is 15 residues. CDR1 MNHEY and CDR2 SVGAGI come from the germline V gene. The CDR3: CASSYSTGFAYEQYF. The CDR3 DNA reads as TGTGCCAGCAGTTACTCGACTGGGTTTGCCTACGAGCAGTACTTC.

The chain has TRBV2 and TRBJ2-7, with a possible D match to TRBD2 (5 bases). Germline V CDR1 and CDR2: SNHLY, FYNNEI. The germline V and J ends were trimmed by 8 bases and 1 base, with 15 bases remaining between them. The CDR3 covers 14 residues. CDR3 sequence reads: CASVRLIGSYEQYF. The CDR3 DNA sequence: TGTGCCAGCGTCCGACTAATTGGTTCCTACGAGCAGTACTTC. Drawing the rest from reference TRBV2 and TRBJ2-7, the complete variable domain is EPEVTQTPSHQVTQMGQEVILRCVPISNHLYFYWYRQILGQKVEFLVSFYNNEISEKSEIFDDQFSVERPDGSNFTLKIRSTKLEDSAMYFCASVRLIGSYEQYFGPGTRLTVT.

This clone was observed a single time. The chain links TRBV6-6 to TRBJ2-6, with D perhaps TRBD1 (5 bases). The CDR3 is 13 residues long. Germline V gives CDR1 MNHNY, CDR2 SVGAGI (reference sequence). V was shortened by 7 bases and J by 4 bases, with 8 bases between the two germline ends. The DNA of the CDR3 is TGTGCCAGCACAGGGCCCGGGGCCAACGTCCTGACTTTC. Translated, it gives CASTGPGANVLTF.

V gene TRBV7-2 combines with J gene TRBJ1-2; no firm D call. The CDR3 is made up of 14 amino acids. Trimming removed 1 base from V and 6 bases from J, with 12 bases in between. Germline V lookup: CDR1 SGHTA, CDR2 FQGNSA. CDR3 bases: TGTGCCAGCAGCTTAGTGAGGGAAAGTAATGGCTACACCTTC. Protein product: CASSLVRESNGYTF.

The sample holds a few counts of this clone. CDR3 residues: CASSPRYQVSGGSYEQYF. CDR3 DNA: TGTGCCAGCTCACCACGTTATCAAGTGTCAGGGGGCTCCTACGAGCAGTACTTC. This chain uses TRBV18 with TRBJ2-7; 7 bases line up with TRBD1. Trimming at V came to 1 base and at J to 0 bases, leaving 12 bases not matched to a gene. This CDR3 spans 18 amino acids. Germline V lookup: CDR1 KGHSH, CDR2 LQKENI.

This rearrangement joins TRBV7-8 to TRBJ2-3; D is unclear. The germline V gene has CDR1 SGHVS and CDR2 FQNEAQ. V was trimmed by 5 bases and J by 6 bases, leaving 15 bases between them. This CDR3 has 14 amino acids. CDR3 coding DNA: TGTGCCAGCAGCCGCGCCAGGCAAGCGGATACGCAGTATTTT. Its protein product is CASSRARQADTQYF.

The rearrangement links TRBV2 to TRBJ1-1; D is perhaps TRBD1 (5 bases). The V end lost 2 bases, the J end lost 4 bases, and 11 bases lay between the germline ends. CDR1 and CDR2 from the germline V gene are SNHLY and FYNNEI. The CDR3 sequence is 14 residues long. This chain's CDR3 is CASSENGGGTEAFF. In nucleotides, the CDR3 is TGTGCCAGCAGTGAAAATGGGGGTGGCACTGAAGCTTTCTTT.

Of note for this clone: A junction end diverges from the germline sequence, so it may reflect a read error. This chain uses TRBV20-1 with TRBJ1-2, with D possibly TRBD1 on 6 matching bases. CDR1 is DFQATT, CDR2 SNEGSKA, per germline (reference sequence). This CDR3 region has 11 residues. DNA of the CDR3: TGCAGCGCTACAGGGTCAGGGGGCTACACCTTC. Its translation: CSATGSGGYTF.